Following are 27 T cell receptor beta chains from one sample sequenced in a study of cytomegalovirus exposure and HLA in healthy donors. Use of 60 Vbeta and 13 Jbeta primers characterized the PCR. Profiling relied on immunoSEQ multiplex PCR, and the TCRdb table lists in-frame clones only, not all of them. The sample gives some 200,000 clones, 70% of which show up once; less than 3% is in the top ten. The sample consisted of PBMCs. The receptor set was obtained from a man in his forties or fifties in good health and CMV-seropositive.

The V and J genes are TRBV5-3 and TRBJ1-5, with D maybe TRBD1 (6 bases). TRBV5-3 has ORF status, its function being uncertain. Trimming took 4 bases from V and 3 from J, leaving 14 bases between them. The CDR3 sequence is 15 residues long. This CDR3 is CARSLGVGANQPQHF. CDR3 DNA sequence: TGTGCCAGAAGCCTTGGGGTGGGGGCCAATCAGCCCCAGCATTTT.

The chain employs TRBV19 and TRBJ1-2, with D perhaps matching TRBD1 (6 bases). V lost 7 bases and J 4 bases, leaving 13 bases between the germline ends. The germline gives CDR1 LNHDA, CDR2 SQIVND (reference sequence). The CDR3 totals 13 residues. CDR3 in DNA: TGTGCCAGTACCCCGGACAGAATCTATGGCTACACCTTC. Its protein is CASTPDRIYGYTF.

The V and J genes are TRBV6-4 and TRBJ2-2, with 10 bases that match TRBD2. The CDR3 runs 17 residues. Germline V gene lookup returns CDR1 MRHNA and CDR2 SNTAGT. V trimming: 3 bases; J trimming: 4 bases; junction bases outside the gene matches: 8. The CDR3 region has the DNA TGTGCCAGCAGTGAGTCAAGCGGGGGGGCCATCACCGGGGAGCTGTTTTTT. This gives the protein CASSESSGGAITGELFF.

The chain combines TRBV11-2 with TRBJ1-6; D unresolved. Trimming cost V 5 bases and J 7 bases, with 12 bases left between them. In germline, CDR1 is SGHAT, CDR2 FQNNGV. This CDR3 region has 14 residues. CDR3 sequence: CASSLRTGNSPLHF. CDR3 in DNA: TGTGCCAGCAGCCTCCGGACGGGAAATTCACCCCTCCACTTT.

The V gene is TRBV10-1, the J gene TRBJ2-3; 8 nucleotides match TRBD2. V was pared by 4 bases and J by 8 bases, with 14 bases of the junction left unmatched. The CDR3 consists of 16 residues. Germline CDR1 reads WNHNN; CDR2 reads SYGVQD (reference sequence). The CDR3 DNA sequence: TGCGCCAGCAGTGGGTCCACGGGGGGGACGGTAAGTACGCAGTATTTT. This gives the protein CASSGSTGGTVSTQYF.

This clone appeared a single time. This sequence joins TRBV18 and TRBJ2-5, with 8 positions matching TRBD2. From germline, CDR1 is KGHSH and CDR2 LQKENI. The CDR3 has 14 residues. The junction had 4 bases not matched to a gene; V was cut back by 3 bases and J by 4 bases. In DNA, the CDR3 is TGTGCCAGCTCACCCTTAGCGGGGTCAGAGACCCAGTACTTC. It codes for CASSPLAGSETQYF.

The genes are TRBV7-6 and TRBJ2-1; maybe TRBD1 (5 bases). From germline, CDR1 is SGHVS and CDR2 FNYEAQ. There are 16 residues in the CDR3. V was clipped by 2 bases and J by 0 bases, with 11 bases between them. The CDR3 DNA reads as TGTGCCAGCAGCTTATGGGGCGAGAGCTCCTACAATGAGCAGTTCTTC. Protein: CASSLWGESSYNEQFF. Full variable domain (missing parts from reference TRBV7-6 and TRBJ2-1): GAGVSQSPRYKVTKRGQDVALRCDPISGHVSLYWYRQALGQGPEFLTYFNYEAQQDKSGLPNDRFSAERPEGSISTLTIQRTEQRDSAMYRCASSLWGESSYNEQFFGPGTRLTVL.

This clone was seen a few times. CDR3 coding DNA: TGCGCCAGCAGTGAACAGGGTTATAGCAATCAGCCCCAGCATTTT. This encodes CASSEQGYSNQPQHF. The chain employs TRBV5-1 and TRBJ1-5, with a weak D call TRBD1 (6 bases). The CDR3 has 15 residues. Germline CDR1 and CDR2: SGHRS and YFSETQ. V dropped 5 bases and J dropped 0 bases, with 12 bases sitting between them.

This clone was observed a few times. The chain joins TRBV27 to TRBJ1-6, with unresolved D. V shed 4 bases and J shed 4 bases, with 11 bases lying between them. The CDR3 covers 15 residues. From germline, CDR1 is MNHEY and CDR2 SMNVEV (reference sequence). CDR3 DNA: TGTGCCAGCAGTTCTCCCCGGGAATATAATTCACCCCTCCACTTT. Its protein is CASSSPREYNSPLHF.

The rearrangement joins TRBV6-5 to TRBJ2-7, with unresolved D. Per germline, CDR1 MNHEY and CDR2 SVGAGI. The CDR3 totals 14 residues. Trimming removed 2 bases at V and 0 bases at J, with 8 bases between. CDR3 loop: CASSYLRGSYEQYF. The CDR3 region has the DNA TGTGCCAGCAGTTACCTTCGCGGCTCCTACGAGCAGTACTTC.

The CDR3 DNA sequence: TGCGCCAGCAGCCTTAGTCAAGCCGATACGCAGTATTTT. It specifies CASSLSQADTQYF. V is TRBV4-1 and J is TRBJ2-3; the D is unclear. The CDR3 runs to 13 residues. Per the germline V gene, CDR1 is MGHRA and CDR2 is YSYEKL. V dropped 4 bases and J dropped 6 bases, with 11 bases sitting between them.

V and J are TRBV16 and TRBJ1-3; D not certain. V lost 1 base and J lost 3, with 7 bases in between. The CDR3 sequence is 14 residues long. The germline gives CDR1 KGHSY, CDR2 FQNENV. The DNA of the CDR3 is TGTGCCAGCAGCCAATACGGTGTTGGAAACACCATATATTTT. It is translated as CASSQYGVGNTIYF.

This CDR3 reads CASSLAPQQIGNNEKLFF. In DNA form, the CDR3 reads TGTGCCAGCAGCTTAGCCCCTCAACAGATAGGTAATAATGAAAAACTGTTTTTT. The chain uses TRBV7-9 and TRBJ1-4; D is undetermined. In germline, CDR1 is SEHNR, CDR2 FQNEAQ (reference sequence). The CDR3 has 18 amino acids. Trimming cost V 0 bases and J 4 bases, with 18 bases left between them.

The CDR3: CASTDYVQFLSGNTIYF. CDR3 bases: TGTGCCAGCACTGACTATGTGCAGTTTCTATCTGGAAACACCATATATTTT. The V gene is TRBV21-1, the J gene TRBJ1-3. TRBV21-1 is a pseudogene segment. The CDR3 sequence is 17 residues long.

The chain recombines TRBV7-2 with TRBJ2-2; 11 positions agree with TRBD2. The CDR3 is 15 amino acids. Trimming cost V 3 bases and J 4 bases; bases outside gene matches: 1. CDR1 is SGHTA and CDR2 is FQGNSA in the germline V gene. The chain's CDR3 is CASSLTSGTTGELFF. The CDR3 nucleotides read TGTGCCAGCAGCTTGACTAGCGGGACCACCGGGGAGCTGTTTTTT.

This chain's CDR3 is CASSQPKTGIQNTIYF. The CDR3 nucleotides read TGTGCCAGCAGCCAACCAAAGACAGGGATCCAAAACACCATATATTTT. The chain couples TRBV4-2 to TRBJ1-3, with 7 bases fitting TRBD1. The germline CDR1 and CDR2 sequences are LGHNA and YNFKEQ. With 2 bases clipped from V and 6 bases from J, the junction kept 10 bases outside the gene matches. This CDR3 is 16 amino acids long.

This chain connects TRBV11-2 to TRBJ1-1, with 8 bases aligning to TRBD1. The CDR3 consists of 16 residues. The germline CDR1 and CDR2 sequences are SGHAT and FQNNGV. The junction had 7 bases not matched to a gene; V was cut back by 0 bases and J by 4 bases. In nucleotides, the CDR3 is TGTGCCAGCAGCTTAGATCCCCGGACAGGGACCACTGAAGCTTTCTTT. It codes for CASSLDPRTGTTEAFF.

The V call is TRBV23-1, the J call TRBJ1-1; D perhaps matches TRBD1 (6 bases). TRBV23-1 is an ORF for which the function is uncertain. Trimming shortened V by 2 bases and J by 1 base, and 20 bases separated the two germline ends. The CDR3 is 18 residues long. The CDR3 sequence is CASSQLTGTPLANTEAFF. The CDR3 region has the DNA TGCGCCAGCAGTCAACTGACAGGTACCCCACTTGCGAACACTGAAGCTTTCTTT.

This chain joins TRBV11-2 and TRBJ2-7; tentatively, D is TRBD2 (6 bases). V was cut by 4 bases and J by 3 bases, with 13 bases left in between. CDR1 is SGHAT and CDR2 is FQNNGV in the germline V gene. The CDR3 runs to 14 residues. Here the CDR3 DNA reads TGTGCCAGCAGCTCACGGGGGACGGGCTACGAGCAGTACTTC. Translating gives CASSSRGTGYEQYF.

The chain combines TRBV29-1 with TRBJ2-1; 7 nucleotides match TRBD2. J was trimmed by 6 bases and V by 2 bases; bases with no gene match: 7. CDR1 SQVTM and CDR2 ANQGSEA come from the germline V gene. This CDR3 comprises 14 residues. Here the CDR3 DNA reads TGCAGCGTTGAAACGCCGGGGGAGGGCAATGAGCAGTTCTTC. It translates to CSVETPGEGNEQFF.

This clone was detected once. The chain couples TRBV4-3 to TRBJ2-2, with no clear D. CDR1 is LGHNA, CDR2 YSLEER, per germline. CDR3 size: 14 residues. Between the trimmed V and J ends, which lost 3 bases and 4 bases, there was a span of 9 bases. DNA for the CDR3: TGCGCCAGCAGCCAGCACAGAATCACCGGGGAGCTGTTTTTT. This translates into CASSQHRITGELFF.

This clone has just a few counts. CDR3 protein: CASSLTSHGEAMGGYGYTF. The CDR3 coding sequence is TGCGCCAGCAGCCTTACCTCCCACGGGGAGGCCATGGGTGGCTATGGCTACACCTTC. The chain is built from TRBV5-1 and TRBJ1-2; no clear D gene. The length of the CDR3 is 19 residues. Trimming shortened V by 4 bases and J by 4 bases, and 29 bases separated the two germline ends. The V gene's germline CDR1 is SGHRS and CDR2 YFSETQ.

This chain uses TRBV6-5 with TRBJ1-2; 9 bases map to TRBD1. V dropped 6 bases and J dropped 8; count of bases not matched to a gene: 10. The CDR3 covers 14 residues. CDR1 and CDR2 (germline): MNHEY, SVGAGI. The CDR3 is CASRNLQGAGGYTF. For the CDR3, the DNA is TGTGCCAGCAGAAACTTACAGGGGGCCGGAGGCTACACCTTC.

The chain uses TRBV2 and TRBJ1-3, with no clear D. Trimming took off 3 bases at V and 4 bases at J, with 13 bases between the two ends. The CDR3 loop spans 15 amino acids. Germline assignment: CDR1 SNHLY and CDR2 FYNNEI. DNA of the CDR3: TGTGCCAGCAGTGATGGCGGGAAGGGAGGAAACACCATATATTTT. Its translation: CASSDGGKGGNTIYF.

The rearrangement joins TRBV18 to TRBJ1-1; a possible D gene is TRBD1 (6 bases). The CDR3 consists of 13 residues. Trimming pared 6 bases from V and 3 bases from J, leaving 11 bases between. Germline CDR1 and CDR2: KGHSH and LQKENI. As DNA, the CDR3 is TGTGCCAGCTCCACGGCAGGGGACACTGAAGCTTTCTTT. Amino acids: CASSTAGDTEAFF.

V usage is TRBV11-2 and J usage is TRBJ1-3, with unresolved D. The CDR3 runs to 13 residues. Germline lookup yields CDR1 SGHAT and CDR2 FQNNGV. The V end was cut by 3 bases, the J end by 3 bases, with 6 bases between. CDR3 protein: CASSFGLGNTIYF. As DNA, the CDR3 is TGTGCCAGCAGCTTCGGACTTGGAAACACCATATATTTT.

This clone has just a few counts. V and J are TRBV6-6 and TRBJ1-1; TRBD1 is a possible D gene (6 bases). The CDR3 contains 15 residues. Germline V CDR1 and CDR2: MNHNY, SVGAGI (reference sequence). V was pared by 0 bases and J by 4 bases, with 12 bases between. The CDR3 DNA is TGTGCCAGCAGTTACTCGCCAGGGGTGGTCACTGAAGCTTTCTTT. It codes for CASSYSPGVVTEAFF.